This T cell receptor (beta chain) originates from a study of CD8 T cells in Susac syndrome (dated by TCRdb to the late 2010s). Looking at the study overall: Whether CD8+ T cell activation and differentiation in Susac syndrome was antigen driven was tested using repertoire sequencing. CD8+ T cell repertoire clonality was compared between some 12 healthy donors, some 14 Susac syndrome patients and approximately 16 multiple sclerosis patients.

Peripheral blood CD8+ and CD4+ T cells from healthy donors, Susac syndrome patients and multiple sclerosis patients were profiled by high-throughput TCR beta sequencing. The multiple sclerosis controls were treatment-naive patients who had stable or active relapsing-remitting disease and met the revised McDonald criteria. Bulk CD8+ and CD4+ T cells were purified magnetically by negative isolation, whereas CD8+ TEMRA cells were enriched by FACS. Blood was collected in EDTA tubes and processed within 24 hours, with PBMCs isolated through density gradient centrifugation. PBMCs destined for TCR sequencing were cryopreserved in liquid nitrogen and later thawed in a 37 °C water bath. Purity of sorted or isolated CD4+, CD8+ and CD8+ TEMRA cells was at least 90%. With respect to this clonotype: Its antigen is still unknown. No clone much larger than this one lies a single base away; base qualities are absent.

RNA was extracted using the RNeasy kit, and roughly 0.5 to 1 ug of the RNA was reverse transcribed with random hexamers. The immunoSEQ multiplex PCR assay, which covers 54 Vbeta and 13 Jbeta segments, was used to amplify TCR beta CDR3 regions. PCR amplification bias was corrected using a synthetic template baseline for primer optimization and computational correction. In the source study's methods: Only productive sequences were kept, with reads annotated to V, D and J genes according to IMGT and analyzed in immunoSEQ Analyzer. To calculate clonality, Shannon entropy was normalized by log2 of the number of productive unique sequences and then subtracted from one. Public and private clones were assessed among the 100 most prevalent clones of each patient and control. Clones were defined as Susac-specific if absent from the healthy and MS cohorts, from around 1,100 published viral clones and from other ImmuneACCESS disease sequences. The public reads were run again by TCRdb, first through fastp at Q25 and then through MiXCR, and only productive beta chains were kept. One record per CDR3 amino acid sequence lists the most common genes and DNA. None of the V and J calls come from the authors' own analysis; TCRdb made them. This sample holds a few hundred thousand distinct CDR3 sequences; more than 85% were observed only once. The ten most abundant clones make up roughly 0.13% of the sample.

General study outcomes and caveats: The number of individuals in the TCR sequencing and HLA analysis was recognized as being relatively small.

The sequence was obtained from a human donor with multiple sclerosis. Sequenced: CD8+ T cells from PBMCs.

The bases read TGCGCCAGCAGCCAACCCACAGATACGCAGTATTTT. Its translation reads: CASSQPTDTQYF. The sequence joins TRBV4-1 to TRBJ2-3; the D gene is not confidently resolved. CDR1 MGHRA and CDR2 YSYEKL were looked up in the germline V gene. V loses 2 bases, J loses 2 bases, and the germline ends lie 2 bases apart. Counted from cysteine to phenylalanine, this CDR3 has 12 amino acids. Only CDR3 DNA is held: 36 bases, read in frame from base 1.